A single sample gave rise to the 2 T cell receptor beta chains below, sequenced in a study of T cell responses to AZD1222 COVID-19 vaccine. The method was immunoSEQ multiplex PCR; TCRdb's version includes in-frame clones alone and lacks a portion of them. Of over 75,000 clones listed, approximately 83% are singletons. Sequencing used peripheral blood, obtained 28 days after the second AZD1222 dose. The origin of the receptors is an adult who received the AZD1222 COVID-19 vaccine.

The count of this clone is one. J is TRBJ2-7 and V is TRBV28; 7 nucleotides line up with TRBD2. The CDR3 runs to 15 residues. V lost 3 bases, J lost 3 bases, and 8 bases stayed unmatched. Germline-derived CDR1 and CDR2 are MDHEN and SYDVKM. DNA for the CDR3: TGTGCCAGCAGTTTGTCAAGCGGGGCTTACTACGAGCAGTACTTC. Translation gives CASSLSSGAYYEQYF.

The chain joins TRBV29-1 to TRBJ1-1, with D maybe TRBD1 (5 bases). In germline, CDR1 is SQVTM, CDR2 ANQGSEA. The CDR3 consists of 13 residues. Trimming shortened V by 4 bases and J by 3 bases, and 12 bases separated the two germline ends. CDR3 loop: CSVGGNRDTEAFF. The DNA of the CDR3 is TGCAGCGTTGGGGGCAATCGCGACACTGAAGCTTTCTTT.